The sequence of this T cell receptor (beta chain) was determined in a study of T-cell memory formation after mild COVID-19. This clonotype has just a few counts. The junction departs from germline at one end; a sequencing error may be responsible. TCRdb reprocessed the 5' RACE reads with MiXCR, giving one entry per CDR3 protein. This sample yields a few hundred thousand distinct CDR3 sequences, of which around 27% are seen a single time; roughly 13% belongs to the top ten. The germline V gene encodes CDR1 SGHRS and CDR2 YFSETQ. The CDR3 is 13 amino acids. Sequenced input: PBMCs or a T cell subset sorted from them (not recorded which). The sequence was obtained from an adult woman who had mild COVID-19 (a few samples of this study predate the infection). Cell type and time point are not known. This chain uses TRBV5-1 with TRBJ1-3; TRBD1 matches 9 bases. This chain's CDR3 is CASRYNTGGEEDF. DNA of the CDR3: TGCGCCAGCAGATATAACACAGGGGGCGAGGAAGATTTT.